What follows are 15 T cell receptor beta chains derived from one specimen sequenced in a study of beta chain features in type 1 diabetes. Every bit of the isolated RNA underwent reverse transcription, so sequencing read expressed TCRB transcripts. Sequencing used immunoSEQ multiplex PCR; TCRdb keeps in-frame clones, though not all of them. The table has 110,000 to 150,000 clones, less than 10% seen once; the top ten hold less than 0.85%. Sequencing input: central memory CD4+ T cells from blood. Source of these receptors: a middle-aged woman in good health.

V usage is TRBV10-3 and J usage is TRBJ2-7; D is possibly TRBD2 (5 bases). CDR3 size: 13 residues. Trimming took off 3 bases at V and 6 bases at J, with 12 bases between the two ends. The germline V gene has CDR1 ENHRY and CDR2 SYGVKD. The DNA of the CDR3 is TGTGCCATCAGTGACGAGGGATCTCGCGAGCAGTACTTC. This gives the protein CAISDEGSREQYF.

This clone was seen only a few times. The chain uses TRBV11-2 and TRBJ1-5; no firm D call. Germline V lookup: CDR1 SGHAT, CDR2 FQNNGV. CDR3 length: 14 residues. V lost 2 bases to trimming and J lost 5 bases, with 10 bases between them. The CDR3 reads CASSLRGSDQPQHF. CDR3 in DNA: TGTGCCAGCAGCTTAAGAGGGTCCGATCAGCCCCAGCATTTT.

Only a few counts were recorded for this clone. The J gene is TRBJ2-1, the V gene TRBV25-1; 7 bases match TRBD1. The V gene end was trimmed by 2 bases and the J gene end by 0 bases; junction bases not matched to a gene: 7. The germline V gene encodes CDR1 MGHDK and CDR2 SYGVNS. This CDR3 is 17 amino acids long. The CDR3 protein is CASSEGVTGSSYNEQFF. CDR3 nucleotide sequence: TGTGCCAGCAGTGAAGGCGTGACAGGGAGCTCCTACAATGAGCAGTTCTTC.

The chain recombines TRBV5-1 with TRBJ2-5, with 9 bases identical to TRBD1. J was trimmed by 1 base and V by 3 bases; bases with no gene match: 1. CDR3 length: 14 amino acids. The germline gives CDR1 SGHRS, CDR2 YFSETQ. The CDR3, as DNA: TGCGCCAGCAGCTGGGACAGGGCCCAAGAGACCCAGTACTTC. This gives the protein CASSWDRAQETQYF.

V and J are TRBV5-1 and TRBJ1-3; 8 bases map to TRBD1. The CDR3 runs to 17 residues. The germline gives CDR1 SGHRS, CDR2 YFSETQ. The V segment lost 5 bases and the J segment 3 bases; nucleotides outside the gene matches: 13. Here the CDR3 DNA reads TGCGCCAGCAGTCCGTTGTCTGGACAGGGAGTTGGAAACACCATATATTTT. This sequence encodes CASSPLSGQGVGNTIYF.

The gene calls are TRBV5-1 and TRBJ2-1, with TRBD2 matching 9 bases. The length of the CDR3 is 13 residues. Losses at the gene ends were 4 bases for V and 10 bases for J; bases not matched to a gene: 6. The germline gives CDR1 SGHRS, CDR2 YFSETQ. CDR3 protein: CASSPAGGEEQFF. The CDR3 bases are TGCGCCAGCAGCCCGGCGGGGGGGGAGGAGCAGTTCTTC.

This clone was detected only a few times. The chain combines TRBV10-3 with TRBJ1-5; tentative D call: TRBD1 (5 bases). V lost 3 bases and J 2 bases, leaving 8 bases between the germline ends. CDR1 is ENHRY and CDR2 is SYGVKD in the germline V gene. The CDR3 sequence is 14 residues long. As DNA, the CDR3 is TGTGCCATCAGTGAATTACAGGGCAATCAGCCCCAGCATTTT. Translated, it gives CAISELQGNQPQHF.

This chain joins TRBV27 and TRBJ2-4; 8 bases align to TRBD1. This CDR3 contains 17 residues. Germline CDR1 reads MNHEY; CDR2 reads SMNVEV (reference sequence). V shed 4 bases and J 0 bases; nucleotides not matched to a gene: 8. CDR3 amino acids: CASSSTGAPLAKNIQYF. The DNA of the CDR3 is TGTGCCAGCAGTTCGACAGGGGCCCCCCTAGCCAAAAACATTCAGTACTTC.

The rearrangement links TRBV19 to TRBJ1-2; tentatively, D is TRBD1 (6 bases). CDR3 length: 16 residues. V was pared by 3 bases and J by 8 bases, with 22 bases between. CDR1 is LNHDA, CDR2 SQIVND, per germline (reference sequence). The CDR3, as DNA: TGTGCCAGTAGTATGTTCTTCCCGCGGGGGCCAGGGGGCTACACCTTC. Its protein is CASSMFFPRGPGGYTF.

This clone has just a few counts. V and J are TRBV7-9 and TRBJ2-2, with 8 bases fitting TRBD1. The CDR3 extends over 16 amino acids. Trimming removed 5 bases from V and 6 bases from J; junction bases left unmatched: 11. CDR1 and CDR2 from the germline V gene are SEHNR and FQNEAQ (reference sequence). Here the CDR3 DNA reads TGTGCCAGCAGCAACTATGGCCCGGACAGGGCCGGGGAGCTGTTTTTT. The encoded protein is CASSNYGPDRAGELFF.

This clone was recorded many times. The chain is built from TRBV19 and TRBJ2-2; TRBD1 matches 8 bases. Germline CDR1 LNHDA, CDR2 SQIVND (reference sequence). Germline trimming cut 8 bases from V and 5 bases from J; bases unmatched to any gene: 4. The length of the CDR3 is 13 residues. The chain's CDR3 is CASRDRGTGELFF. CDR3 nucleotide sequence: TGTGCCAGTCGCGACAGGGGTACCGGGGAGCTGTTTTTT.

The rearrangement uses TRBV6-5 and TRBJ1-2; D is ambiguous. This CDR3 contains 14 residues. Per the germline V gene, CDR1 is MNHEY and CDR2 is SVGAGI. V was clipped by 5 bases and J by 2 bases, with 12 bases between them. The CDR3 loop reads CASSRKTTNYGYTF. CDR3 bases: TGTGCCAGCAGTCGAAAGACAACCAACTATGGCTACACCTTC.

This clone was counted at least ten times. The chain has TRBV7-9 and TRBJ2-6; possible D gene TRBD2, 5 bases. There are 15 residues in the CDR3. V gave up 4 bases and J gave up 3 bases, with 10 bases separating them. The germline V gene encodes CDR1 SEHNR and CDR2 FQNEAQ (reference sequence). The CDR3 sequence is CASSSLRDGANVLTF. The CDR3 bases are TGTGCCAGCAGCTCCCTGAGGGATGGGGCCAACGTCCTGACTTTC.

In its sample, this clone was seen a few times. The chain is built from TRBV10-3 and TRBJ2-3; possible D gene TRBD2, 5 bases. Germline CDR1 is ENHRY and CDR2 is SYGVKD. The CDR3 length is 14 residues. Trimming pared 6 bases from V and 2 bases from J, leaving 12 bases between. The CDR3: CAIRASLSTDTQYF. CDR3 coding DNA: TGTGCCATCAGGGCTAGCCTTTCCACAGATACGCAGTATTTT.

This clone was seen more than once but under ten times. The chain links TRBV2 to TRBJ1-1, with 10 bases identical to TRBD1. J lost 10 bases, V lost 6 bases, and 14 bases had no gene match. The CDR3 runs to 15 residues. The germline gives CDR1 SNHLY, CDR2 FYNNEI. The CDR3 sequence is CASRETGGDRLRAFF. DNA of the CDR3: TGTGCCAGCAGGGAGACAGGGGGCGATCGTCTGAGAGCTTTCTTT.